Each of the 31 T cell receptor beta chains below was sequenced from the same sample in a study of CD8+CD57+ T cells in acquired aplastic anemia. Previously, flow cytometry had revealed CD8+CD57+ cell expansion in the patients chosen for sequencing. The use of genomic DNA as template underpinned the TCR beta VDJ and CDR3 profiling. Via MiXCR, TCRdb re-called the reads, giving one row per CDR3 protein. The table includes a few hundred thousand distinct CDR3 sequences, roughly 53% detected once. Sequenced sample: sorted CD4+, CD8+, or CD8+CD57+ T cells (not recorded which) from PBMCs. All receptors come from a human donor with aplastic anemia.

This clonotype was counted once. This chain uses TRBV7-2 with TRBJ2-1; D not certain. From germline, CDR1 is SGHTA and CDR2 FQGNSA. Trimming took off 5 bases at V and 5 bases at J, with 10 bases between the two ends. The CDR3 totals 13 residues. CDR3 protein: CASSLRRDNEQFF. The CDR3 DNA reads as TGTGCCAGCAGCCTCCGCCGGGACAATGAGCAGTTCTTC.

This sequence joins TRBV10-3 and TRBJ1-1; D is possibly TRBD1 (6 bases). V lost 7 bases, J lost 0 bases, and 12 bases lay in between. Germline CDR1 ENHRY, CDR2 SYGVKD. CDR3 length: 14 amino acids. The CDR3 DNA follows: TGTGCCATCACCAGGGGCTTCATGAACACTGAAGCTTTCTTT. It specifies CAITRGFMNTEAFF.

This chain links TRBV12-3 or TRBV12-4 with TRBJ2-3; 7 bases are a match to TRBD2. The CDR3 spans 16 residues. J gave up 2 bases and V 2 bases, and 7 bases lay outside the gene matches. CDR3 sequence (DNA): TGTGCCAGCAGTTTAATGGCAGGGAGGGTCACAGATACGCAGTATTTT. Protein product: CASSLMAGRVTDTQYF.

There are a few counts of this clonotype. The chain links TRBV9 to TRBJ2-5; 8 bases align to TRBD2. CDR3 length equals 13 residues. CDR1 and CDR2 (germline): SGDLS, YYNGEE. Unmatched junction bases numbered 4, after V lost 4 bases and J lost 5 bases. For the CDR3, the DNA is TGTGCCAGCAGCCCGGGACTAGTGGAGACCCAGTACTTC. Translating gives CASSPGLVETQYF.

The CDR3 region is CSAREGAVNQPQYF. DNA for the CDR3: TGCAGTGCTAGAGAGGGGGCGGTCAATCAGCCCCAGTACTTC. The chain links TRBV20-1 to TRBJ2-5, with TRBD1 as a possible D gene (6 bases). Germline V CDR1 and CDR2: DFQATT, SNEGSKA (reference sequence). The germline V and J ends were trimmed by 0 bases and 9 bases, with 17 bases remaining between them. The CDR3 spans 14 residues.

A note on this clonotype: The junction differs from germline at one of its ends, possibly a read error. The rearrangement links TRBV29-1 to TRBJ1-3; D is possibly TRBD1 (5 bases). Germline assignment: CDR1 SQVTM and CDR2 ANQGSEA. This CDR3 has 14 amino acids. CDR3 coding DNA: TGCAGCGCCAAGTCCGGGGGTTCTGGAAGCACCATATATTTC. Protein product: CSAKSGGSGSTIYF.

The J gene is TRBJ2-3, the V gene TRBV9; a possible D gene is TRBD2 (5 bases). Germline CDR1 reads SGDLS; CDR2 reads YYNGEE. This CDR3 spans 15 amino acids. Trimming cost V 0 bases and J 2 bases, with 10 bases left between them. CDR3 loop: CASSVVGLATDTQYF. The CDR3 nucleotides read TGTGCCAGCAGCGTAGTTGGTCTAGCCACAGATACGCAGTATTTT.

The V gene is TRBV7-8, the J gene TRBJ2-4, with D possibly being TRBD2 (6 bases). The germline V gene has CDR1 SGHVS and CDR2 FQNEAQ. Trimming took 3 bases from V and 6 from J, leaving 12 bases between them. The CDR3 contains 14 residues. CDR3 sequence reads: CASSLSGGANIQYF. The DNA for the CDR3 is TGTGCCAGCAGCTTGAGCGGCGGGGCAAACATTCAGTACTTC.

This clonotype was found a few times. This chain uses TRBV7-6 with TRBJ2-7; D not resolved. CDR1 SGHVS and CDR2 FNYEAQ come from the germline V gene. Trimming stripped 1 base from V and 2 bases from J, with 12 bases between. The CDR3 contains 15 residues. The CDR3 DNA follows: TGTGCCAGCAGCTTAGGCTTCTCTGGGCCCTACGAGCAGTACTTC. Protein: CASSLGFSGPYEQYF.

This chain uses TRBV9 with TRBJ2-7, with TRBD1 matching 8 bases. V trimming: 0 bases; J trimming: 0 bases; junction bases outside the gene matches: 5. Germline CDR1 is SGDLS and CDR2 is YYNGEE. The CDR3 spans 16 residues. Here the CDR3 reads CASSVGRGLSSYEQYF. In DNA form, the CDR3 reads TGTGCCAGCAGCGTAGGCAGGGGGCTTAGCTCCTACGAGCAGTACTTC.

This clonotype was recorded at least ten times. The chain has TRBV7-8 and TRBJ1-4; D uncertain. The CDR3 has 15 residues. Germline assignment: CDR1 SGHVS and CDR2 FQNEAQ. The germline V and J ends were trimmed by 1 base and 5 bases, with 11 bases remaining between them. The CDR3 DNA follows: TGTGCCAGCAGCTTAGTTCAGGCAAGAAATGAAAAACTGTTTTTT. This encodes CASSLVQARNEKLFF.

This clonotype has just one count. At one end, the junction sequence differs from germline, possibly due to a read error. The gene calls are TRBV7-8 and TRBJ2-7; D is perhaps TRBD2 (6 bases). The CDR3 contains 14 residues. Germline CDR1 and CDR2: SGHVS and FQNEAQ. The DNA of the CDR3 is TGCGCCAGCAGCCAAGGGACTTTTACCTACGAGCAGTACTTC. Encoded protein: CASSQGTFTYEQYF.

To note about this clonotype: One end of the junction is discordant with germline, which a read error may explain. CDR3 region: CASSYTRAAGTSTASYNEQFF. As DNA, the CDR3 is TGCGCCAGCAGCTACACACGCGCAGCCGGGACTAGCACCGCCTCCTACAATGAGCAGTTCTTC. The chain recombines TRBV5-4 with TRBJ2-1; 9 bases are shared with TRBD2. The CDR3 runs to 21 residues. Germline lookup yields CDR1 SGHNT and CDR2 YYREEE (reference sequence).

This chain's CDR3 is CASSLVGLGDQPQHF. In nucleotides, the CDR3 is TGTGCCAGCAGCTTAGTCGGTCTGGGAGATCAGCCCCAGCATTTT. The rearrangement uses TRBV11-2 and TRBJ1-5; D unclear. The V end was cut by 1 base, the J end by 5 bases, with 12 bases between. The CDR3 loop spans 15 amino acids. Germline V gene lookup returns CDR1 SGHAT and CDR2 FQNNGV.

Turning to this clonotype: This may be a read error: a much more frequent sequence differs by one nucleotide. The V and J genes are TRBV6-5 and TRBJ1-5; TRBD1 matches at 8 bases. CDR1 and CDR2 (germline): MNHEY, SVGAGI. The CDR3 extends over 15 amino acids. CDR3 in amino acids: CASSDSTDRDQPQHF. In DNA form, the CDR3 reads TGTGCCAGCAGTGACTCGACGGACAGGGACCAGCCCCAGCATTTT.

This clonotype was seen at least ten times. This sequence joins TRBV3-1 and TRBJ2-3; 11 bases line up with TRBD2. Looked up from germline, CDR1 is LGHDT and CDR2 is YNNKEL (reference sequence). This CDR3 has 16 amino acids. After removal of 3 bases from V and 4 bases from J, the junction contained 6 bases not matched to a gene. CDR3 protein: CASSQVAGGNADTQYF. In nucleotides, the CDR3 is TGTGCCAGCAGCCAGGTAGCGGGGGGGAACGCAGATACGCAGTATTTT.

This clonotype appeared a few times. The rearrangement uses TRBV19 and TRBJ2-1; perhaps TRBD2 as D (5 bases). With 7 bases removed from V and 3 bases from J, the gap between germline ends came to 16 bases. The CDR3 length is 15 residues. Looked up from germline, CDR1 is LNHDA and CDR2 is SQIVND (reference sequence). In DNA form, the CDR3 reads TGTGCCAGTATCAGGTCCAGCGGCCACTACAATGAGCAGTTCTTC. Translated: CASIRSSGHYNEQFF.

The chain uses TRBV2 and TRBJ2-7; 9 bases line up with TRBD2. V was pared by 6 bases and J by 6 bases, with 0 bases of the junction left unmatched. Germline V CDR1 and CDR2: SNHLY, FYNNEI. The CDR3 length is 11 residues. In DNA, the CDR3 is TGTGCCAGCAGACTAGCGGGCGAGCAGTACTTC. Encoded protein: CASRLAGEQYF.

The chain has TRBV2 and TRBJ2-7; D gene ambiguous. V shed 3 bases and J shed 6 bases, with 9 bases lying between them. The CDR3 extends over 12 amino acids. CDR1 is SNHLY, CDR2 FYNNEI, per germline. The CDR3 protein is CASSDSMLEQYF. CDR3 DNA sequence: TGTGCCAGCAGTGACTCTATGCTCGAGCAGTACTTC.

The chain combines TRBV7-2 with TRBJ2-1; D perhaps matches TRBD2 (7 bases). The germline gives CDR1 SGHTA, CDR2 FQGNSA. V was cut by 2 bases and J by 10 bases, with 15 bases left in between. The CDR3 contains 14 residues. The CDR3 is CASSLNREGGEQFF. Written as DNA, the CDR3 is TGTGCCAGCAGCTTAAACAGGGAGGGGGGCGAGCAGTTCTTC.

This clonotype was recorded at least ten times. The V call is TRBV6-1, the J call TRBJ1-5; TRBD1 might be the D (6 bases). The CDR3 totals 11 residues. V gave up 3 bases and J gave up 15 bases, with 12 bases separating them. Germline values: CDR1 MNHNS, CDR2 SASEGT. The CDR3 sequence: CASSEGGAPHF. The CDR3 DNA sequence: TGTGCCAGCAGTGAGGGGGGGGCCCCGCATTTT.

The sample holds many counts of this clonotype. The chain has TRBV7-8 and TRBJ2-3; possibly TRBD1 for D (6 bases). V was pared by 6 bases and J by 5 bases, with 15 bases between. The CDR3 covers 14 residues. Looked up from germline, CDR1 is SGHVS and CDR2 is FQNEAQ. The CDR3 reads CASRKGHRGDTQYF. Written as DNA, the CDR3 is TGTGCCAGCAGGAAGGGACACCGCGGAGATACGCAGTATTTT.

This clonotype is a singleton in its sample. The chain combines TRBV6-5 with TRBJ2-5; D may correspond to TRBD1 or TRBD2 (5 bases each). The V gene's germline CDR1 is MNHEY and CDR2 SVGAGI. V was shortened by 5 bases and J by 2 bases, with 12 bases between the two germline ends. The CDR3 sequence is 14 residues long. The CDR3 region is CASSRDGRQETQYF. DNA for the CDR3: TGTGCCAGCAGTAGGGACGGAAGACAAGAGACCCAGTACTTC.

The chain links TRBV12-3 or TRBV12-4 to TRBJ1-2; tentative D call: TRBD1 (6 bases). Trimming left V 3 bases short and J 3 bases short, with 8 bases between. The CDR3 is made up of 13 amino acids. CDR3 amino acids: CASSFRQDYGYTF. In nucleotides, the CDR3 is TGTGCCAGCAGTTTCAGACAGGACTATGGCTACACCTTC.

About this clonotype itself: One end of the junction varies from germline; a read error may be responsible. The V and J genes are TRBV4-2 and TRBJ2-5; 7 bases agree with TRBD2. Germline CDR1 LGHNA, CDR2 YNFKEQ. The CDR3 contains 10 residues. The CDR3 reads CASSQWGGDF. The CDR3, as DNA: TGTGCCAGCAGCCAGTGGGGGGGGGACTTC.

Worth noting for this clonotype: Sequence at one end of the junction differs from germline and may be a read error. The CDR3 spells CASSEVMREESYEQHF. The CDR3 region has the DNA TGTGCCAGCAGTGAAGTTATGCGGGAGGAGTCCTACGAGCAGCACTTC. The chain combines TRBV2 with TRBJ2-7, with TRBD2 matching over 8 bases. CDR3 length: 16 amino acids. Germline CDR1 reads SNHLY; CDR2 reads FYNNEI.

This clonotype came up once. The V and J genes are TRBV20-1 and TRBJ2-7; D is possibly TRBD1 or TRBD2 (5 bases each). V was pared by 6 bases and J by 4 bases, with 16 bases between. Germline-derived CDR1 and CDR2 are DFQATT and SNEGSKA (reference sequence). The CDR3 contains 13 residues. The CDR3 protein is CSAPARGRYEQYF. The CDR3 DNA is TGCAGTGCCCCTGCGAGGGGAAGGTACGAGCAGTACTTC.

This clonotype was observed many times. The chain joins TRBV7-6 to TRBJ2-1; D is undetermined. The germline CDR1 and CDR2 sequences are SGHVS and FNYEAQ. V lost 2 bases and J 5 bases, leaving 19 bases between the germline ends. CDR3 length: 17 residues. The CDR3 sequence is CASSLMSGGASHNEQFF. The CDR3 DNA reads TGTGCCAGCAGCTTAATGTCGGGTGGAGCCAGCCACAATGAGCAGTTCTTC.

The chain combines TRBV19 with TRBJ2-2; D perhaps matches TRBD2 (5 bases). The germline V gene has CDR1 LNHDA and CDR2 SQIVND (reference sequence). Trimming took off 4 bases at V and 8 bases at J, with 17 bases between the two ends. This CDR3 contains 15 residues. CDR3 DNA sequence: TGTGCCAGTAGTACCCTTGGACTGCCGAGGGGGGAGCTGTTTTTT. Amino acids: CASSTLGLPRGELFF.

The V gene is TRBV25-1, the J gene TRBJ1-2, with D perhaps TRBD1 (6 bases). Germline V gene lookup returns CDR1 MGHDK and CDR2 SYGVNS. This CDR3 has 14 residues. V gave up 5 bases and J gave up 0 bases, with 10 bases separating them. CDR3 sequence reads: CASSQNRANYGYTF. The CDR3 DNA is TGTGCCAGCAGTCAAAACAGGGCTAACTATGGCTACACCTTC.

This chain joins TRBV25-1 and TRBJ2-1; the D is unclear. Per the germline V gene, CDR1 is MGHDK and CDR2 is SYGVNS. Trimming took 5 bases from V and 5 from J, leaving 13 bases between them. CDR3 size: 14 residues. The DNA of the CDR3 is TGTGCCAGCAGTCTTATCGGGTCCCACAATGAGCAGTTCTTC. Its translation: CASSLIGSHNEQFF.